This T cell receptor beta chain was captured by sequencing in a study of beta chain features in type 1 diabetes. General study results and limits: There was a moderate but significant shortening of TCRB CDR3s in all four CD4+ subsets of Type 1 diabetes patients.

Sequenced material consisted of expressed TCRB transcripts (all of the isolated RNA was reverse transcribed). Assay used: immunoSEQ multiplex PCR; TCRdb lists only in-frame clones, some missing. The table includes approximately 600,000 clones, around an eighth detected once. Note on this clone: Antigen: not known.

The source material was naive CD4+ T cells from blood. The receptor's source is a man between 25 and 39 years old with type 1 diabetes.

CDR3 DNA: TGTGCCAGCAGTGCAGAGGGAACAGCTCAGTCACCCCTCCACTTT. Amino acids: CASSAEGTAQSPLHF. The J gene is TRBJ1-6, the V gene TRBV2; D uncertain. Germline V CDR1 and CDR2: SNHLY, FYNNEI. CDR3 length: 15 residues. The ends were cut back, 4 bases at V and 10 bases at J, with 17 bases in the middle.